This section outlines one T cell receptor beta chain sequence together with its context. What it binds is unknown. These data belong to a study of T cells expressing NK-cell markers. Study in general: In sorted CD3+CD56+NKG2C+, CD3+CD56+NKG2C- and CD3+CD56-NKG2C+ T cells, TCR beta repertoires were obtained. Seven of the eight sequenced donors were classified as HCMV-seropositive, and one was classified as seronegative.

This CDR3 is built from 15 residues. Germline assignment: CDR1 MNHEY and CDR2 SVGEGT. TCRdb reprocessed the 5' RACE reads, keeping one entry per CDR3 protein, no DNA. Its clone listing holds 440,000 or so distinct CDR3 sequences. Findings of the study overall: The study found these clonotypes also leading the CD3+CD56-NKG2C+ fraction in a few donors.

Specimen: blood T cells: a sorted CD56 or NKG2C T cell subset, CD4+ or CD8+ T cells, or bulk PBMC T cells (not recorded which). The receptor's source is a woman aged 18-69 years in good health. The chain links TRBV6-2 or TRBV6-3 to TRBJ2-3; TCRdb's assignment of TRBD2 cannot be checked, as there is no DNA. This CDR3 reads CASNHGASGRDTQYF.